This T cell receptor beta chain was identified in a study of Ad26.COV2.S vaccination and SARS-CoV-2 variants (dated by TCRdb to about 2021). Study-level background: The specificity and breadth of SARS-CoV-2-reactive T cell receptors after Ad26.COV2.S vaccination were assessed by TCRbeta repertoire sequencing. A total of around 32 samples were included in the TCR-sequenced set, comprising some 20 Ad26.COV2.S vaccine recipients, 5 placebo recipients and 8 SARS-CoV-2 convalescent individuals. On the study overall, not on this receptor specifically: Non-spike TCR breadth was comparable between vaccine and placebo recipients, consistent with the vaccine containing only spike. Substantial breadth of spike-specific CD8+ and CD4+ T cell responses was reported after vaccination. Spike-specific TCR breadth was higher in Ad26.COV2.S recipients than in placebo recipients (P = 0.0014). The authors noted that the TCR breadth and depth analyses may have underestimated total T cell responses.

A word on this clone: It has no known antigen specificity. Base qualities are not recorded, but no much larger clone differs from it by a single base.

The meaning of the sample's time point label: individuals recovered from natural SARS-CoV-2 infection. The junction carries 15 bases between V and J, which are trimmed by 3 bases and 2 bases respectively. According to the germline V gene, CDR1 reads SGDLS and CDR2 reads YYNGEE. The CDR3 goes from the cysteine to the phenylalanine over 15 residues. Only CDR3 DNA is held: 45 bases, read in frame from base 1. TCRbeta CDR3 regions were sequenced with the immunoSEQ Assay. After extraction, genomic DNA underwent amplification by bias-controlled multiplex PCR, followed by high-throughput sequencing. For the original study's pipeline: To quantify the absolute abundance of every unique TCRbeta CDR3 region, sequences were collapsed and filtered. T cell fraction was estimated by normalization of TCRbeta template counts to usable DNA, with usable DNA being measured through amplification of reference genes present in all nucleated cells. Repertoire TCRs were annotated as SARS-CoV-2-specific when V gene, CDR3 amino acid sequence and J gene were exactly matched to a known reactive TCR set. The reference SARS-CoV-2 TCR set came from MIRA and was filtered for enrichment in COVID-19-positive ImmuneCODE repertoires, removing public or cross-reactive TCRs. Using the MIRA antigens, annotated TCRs were further analysed by specific ORF or by position within an ORF. Breadth was defined as the number of annotated unique rearrangements divided by the total number of unique productive rearrangements, and depth was defined as the summed frequency of the annotated unique rearrangements. Two-sided Wilcoxon rank-sum tests were used to compare TCR breadth between groups. TCRdb provides this immuneACCESS table in a form limited to in-frame rearrangements. Some clones are lacking; in checked studies, under half of them reflect an unresolved V gene, and why the rest are absent is not known. V and J calls and clone size are given by that table; D and trimming were obtained from the DNA. The sample includes several thousand clones, with roughly 84% observed a single time. The top ten constitute about 31% of the sample.

The sequenced sample was peripheral blood, obtained after recovery from COVID-19. This sequence was found in a human donor who had recovered from COVID-19. The V and J segments used are TRBV9 and TRBJ2-7; the D gene is perhaps TRBD1, on 5 matching bases. The nucleotide sequence reads TGTGCCAGCAGCGGGGGCGCTAGTCAGACCTACGAGCAGTACTTC. This codes for CASSGGASQTYEQYF.